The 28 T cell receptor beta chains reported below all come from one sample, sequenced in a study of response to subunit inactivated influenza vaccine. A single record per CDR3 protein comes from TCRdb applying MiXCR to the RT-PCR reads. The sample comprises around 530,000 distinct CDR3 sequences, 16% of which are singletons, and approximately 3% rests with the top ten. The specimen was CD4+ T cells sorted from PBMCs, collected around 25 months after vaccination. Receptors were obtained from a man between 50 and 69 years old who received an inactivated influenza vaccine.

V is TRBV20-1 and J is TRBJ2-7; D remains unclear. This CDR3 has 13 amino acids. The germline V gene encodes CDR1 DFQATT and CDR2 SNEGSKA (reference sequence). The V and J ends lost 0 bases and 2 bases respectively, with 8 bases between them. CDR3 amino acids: CSARDPLAYEQYF. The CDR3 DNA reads TGCAGTGCTAGAGATCCCCTAGCCTACGAGCAGTACTTC.

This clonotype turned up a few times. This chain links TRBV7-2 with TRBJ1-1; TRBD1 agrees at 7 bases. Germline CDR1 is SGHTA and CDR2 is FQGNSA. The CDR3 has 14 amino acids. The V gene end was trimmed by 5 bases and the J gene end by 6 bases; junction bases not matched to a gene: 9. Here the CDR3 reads CASSVLDRVAEAFF. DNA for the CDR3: TGTGCCAGCAGCGTACTCGACAGGGTTGCTGAAGCTTTCTTT. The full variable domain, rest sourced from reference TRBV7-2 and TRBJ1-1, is GAGVSQSPSNKVTEKGKDVELRCDPISGHTALYWYRQSLGQGLEFLIYFQGNSAPDKSGLPSDRFSAERTGGSVSTLTIQRTQQEDSAVYLCASSVLDRVAEAFFGQGTRLTVV.

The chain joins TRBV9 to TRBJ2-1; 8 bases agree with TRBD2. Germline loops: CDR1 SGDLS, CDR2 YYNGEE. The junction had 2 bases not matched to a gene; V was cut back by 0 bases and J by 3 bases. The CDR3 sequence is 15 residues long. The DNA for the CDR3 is TGTGCCAGCAGCGTAGATACTAGCGGCTACAATGAGCAGTTCTTC. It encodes CASSVDTSGYNEQFF.

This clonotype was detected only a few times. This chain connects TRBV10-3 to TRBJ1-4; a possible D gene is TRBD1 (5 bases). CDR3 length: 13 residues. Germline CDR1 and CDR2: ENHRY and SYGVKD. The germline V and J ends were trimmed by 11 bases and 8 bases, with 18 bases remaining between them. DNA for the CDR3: TGTGCCGGGAAGGAGGGGCTAAGGGAAAAACTGTTTTTT. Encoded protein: CAGKEGLREKLFF.

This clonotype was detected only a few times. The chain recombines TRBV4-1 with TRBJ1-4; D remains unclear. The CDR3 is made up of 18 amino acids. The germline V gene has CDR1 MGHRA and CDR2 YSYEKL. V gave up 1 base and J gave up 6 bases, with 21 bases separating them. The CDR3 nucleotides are TGCGCCAGCAGCCAAGCCCCCAGGCTTATTTTTATTTATGAAAAACTGTTTTTT. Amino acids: CASSQAPRLIFIYEKLFF.

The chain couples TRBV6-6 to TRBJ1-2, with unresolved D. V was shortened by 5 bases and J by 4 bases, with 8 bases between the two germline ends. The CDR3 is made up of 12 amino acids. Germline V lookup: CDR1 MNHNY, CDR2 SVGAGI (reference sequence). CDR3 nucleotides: TGTGCCAGCAGTCCCCCGGTCTATGGCTACACCTTC. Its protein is CASSPPVYGYTF.

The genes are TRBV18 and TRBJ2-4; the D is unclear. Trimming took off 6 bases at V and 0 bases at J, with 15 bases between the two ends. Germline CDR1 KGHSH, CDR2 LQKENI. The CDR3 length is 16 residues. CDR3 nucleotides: TGTGCCAGCTCTCCCACTTACCAATTAGCCAAAAACATTCAGTACTTC. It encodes CASSPTYQLAKNIQYF.

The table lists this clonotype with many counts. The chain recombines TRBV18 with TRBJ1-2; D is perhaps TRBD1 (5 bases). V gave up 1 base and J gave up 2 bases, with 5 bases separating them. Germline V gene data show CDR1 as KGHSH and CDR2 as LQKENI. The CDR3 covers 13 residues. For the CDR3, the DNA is TGTGCCAGCTCACCACAGGGGAACTATGGCTACACCTTC. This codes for CASSPQGNYGYTF.

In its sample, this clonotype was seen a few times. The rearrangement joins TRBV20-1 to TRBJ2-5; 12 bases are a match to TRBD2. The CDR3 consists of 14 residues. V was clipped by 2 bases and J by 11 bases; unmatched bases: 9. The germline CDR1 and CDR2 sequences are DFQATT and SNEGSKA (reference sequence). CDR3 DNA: TGCAGTGCTAGAAGGACTAGCGGGGAAGTTTTGCAGTACTTC. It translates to CSARRTSGEVLQYF.

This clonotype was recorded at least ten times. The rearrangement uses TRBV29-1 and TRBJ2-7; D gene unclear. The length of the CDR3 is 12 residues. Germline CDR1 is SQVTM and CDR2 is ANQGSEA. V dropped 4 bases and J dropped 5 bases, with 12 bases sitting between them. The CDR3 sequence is CSVGRGKDEQYF. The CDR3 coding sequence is TGCAGCGTTGGTCGTGGGAAGGACGAGCAGTACTTC.

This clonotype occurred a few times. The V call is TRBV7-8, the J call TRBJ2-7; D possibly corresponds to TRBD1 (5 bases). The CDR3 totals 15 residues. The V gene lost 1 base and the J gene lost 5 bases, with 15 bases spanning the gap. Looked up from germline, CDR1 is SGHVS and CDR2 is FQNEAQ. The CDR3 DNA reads TGTGCCAGCAGCTTAGTTTGGCAGGGCAGCCACGAGCAGTACTTC. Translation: CASSLVWQGSHEQYF.

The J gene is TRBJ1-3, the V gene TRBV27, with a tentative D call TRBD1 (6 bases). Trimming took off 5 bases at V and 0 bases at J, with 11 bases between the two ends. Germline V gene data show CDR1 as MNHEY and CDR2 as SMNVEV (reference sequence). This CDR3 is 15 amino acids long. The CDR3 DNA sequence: TGTGCCAGCAGTAGATCAGGGGACTCTGGAAACACCATATATTTT. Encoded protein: CASSRSGDSGNTIYF.

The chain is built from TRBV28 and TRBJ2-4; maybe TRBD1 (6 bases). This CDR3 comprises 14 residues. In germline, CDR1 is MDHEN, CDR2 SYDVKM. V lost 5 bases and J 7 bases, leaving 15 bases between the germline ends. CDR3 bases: TGTGCCAGCAGTCCTTCACAGGGTTGGAACATTCAGTACTTC. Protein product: CASSPSQGWNIQYF. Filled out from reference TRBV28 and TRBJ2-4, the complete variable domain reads DVKVTQSSRYLVKRTGEKVFLECVQDMDHENMFWYRQDPGLGLRLIYFSYDVKMKEKGDIPEGYSVSREKKERFSLILESASTNQTSMYLCASSPSQGWNIQYFGAGTRLSVL.

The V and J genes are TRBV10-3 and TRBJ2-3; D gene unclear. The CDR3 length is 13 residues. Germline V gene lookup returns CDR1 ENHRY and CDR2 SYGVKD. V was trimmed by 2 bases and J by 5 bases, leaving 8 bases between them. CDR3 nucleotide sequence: TGTGCCATCAGTGAGACTCTGGGAGATACGCAGTATTTT. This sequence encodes CAISETLGDTQYF.

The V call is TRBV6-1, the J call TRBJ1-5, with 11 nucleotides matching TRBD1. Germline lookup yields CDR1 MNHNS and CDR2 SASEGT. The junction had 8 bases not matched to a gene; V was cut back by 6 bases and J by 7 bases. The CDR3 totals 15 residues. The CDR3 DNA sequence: TGTGCCAGCAGACGGACAGGGGGCGAAGGGCAGCCCCAGCATTTT. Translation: CASRRTGGEGQPQHF.

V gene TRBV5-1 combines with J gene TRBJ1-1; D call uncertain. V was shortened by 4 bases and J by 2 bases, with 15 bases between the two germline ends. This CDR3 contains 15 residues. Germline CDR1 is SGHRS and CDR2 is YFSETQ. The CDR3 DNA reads TGCGCCAGCAGCACCAGACGACCGGTCAACACTGAAGCTTTCTTT. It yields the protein CASSTRRPVNTEAFF.

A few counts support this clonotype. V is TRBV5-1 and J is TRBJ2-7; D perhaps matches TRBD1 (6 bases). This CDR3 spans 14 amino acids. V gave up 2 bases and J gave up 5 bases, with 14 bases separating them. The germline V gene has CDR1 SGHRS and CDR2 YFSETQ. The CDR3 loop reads CASSFNRDVDEQYF. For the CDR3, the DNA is TGCGCCAGCAGCTTTAACAGGGATGTCGACGAGCAGTACTTC.

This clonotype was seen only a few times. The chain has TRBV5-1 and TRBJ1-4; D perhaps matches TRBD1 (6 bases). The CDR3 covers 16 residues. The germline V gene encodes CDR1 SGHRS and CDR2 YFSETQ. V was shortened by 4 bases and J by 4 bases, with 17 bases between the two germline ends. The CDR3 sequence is CASSVSTGGRNEKLFF. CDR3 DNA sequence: TGCGCCAGCAGCGTCTCGACCGGGGGGCGTAATGAAAAACTGTTTTTT. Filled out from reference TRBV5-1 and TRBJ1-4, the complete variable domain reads KAGVTQTPRYLIKTRGQQVTLSCSPISGHRSVSWYQQTPGQGLQFLFEYFSETQRNKGNFPGRFSGRQFSNSRSEMNVSTLELGDSALYLCASSVSTGGRNEKLFFGSGTQLSVL.

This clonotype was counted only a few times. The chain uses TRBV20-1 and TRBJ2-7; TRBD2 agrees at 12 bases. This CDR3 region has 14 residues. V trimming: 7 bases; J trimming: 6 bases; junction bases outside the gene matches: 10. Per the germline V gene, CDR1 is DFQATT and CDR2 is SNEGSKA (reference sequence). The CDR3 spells CSVPSSGRVGEQYF. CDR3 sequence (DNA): TGCAGTGTCCCCTCTAGCGGGAGGGTAGGCGAGCAGTACTTC.

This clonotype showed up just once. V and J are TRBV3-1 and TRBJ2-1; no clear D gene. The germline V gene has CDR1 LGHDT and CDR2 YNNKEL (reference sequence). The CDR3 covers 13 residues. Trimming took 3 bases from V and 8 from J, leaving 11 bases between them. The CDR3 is CASSHWQVDEQFF. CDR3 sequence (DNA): TGTGCCAGCAGCCATTGGCAAGTCGATGAGCAGTTCTTC.

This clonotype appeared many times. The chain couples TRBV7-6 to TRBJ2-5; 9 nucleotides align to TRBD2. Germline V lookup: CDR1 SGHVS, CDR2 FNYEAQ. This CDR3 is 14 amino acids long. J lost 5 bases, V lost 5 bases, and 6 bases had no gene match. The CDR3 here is CASSVSGGGETQYF. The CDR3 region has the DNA TGTGCCAGCAGCGTTAGCGGGGGAGGTGAGACCCAGTACTTC.

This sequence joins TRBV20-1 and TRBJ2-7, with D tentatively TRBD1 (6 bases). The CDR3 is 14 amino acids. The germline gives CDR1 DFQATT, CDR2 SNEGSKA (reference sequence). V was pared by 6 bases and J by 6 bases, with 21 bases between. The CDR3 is CSAGAGARGPEQYF. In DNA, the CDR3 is TGCAGTGCGGGGGCCGGGGCCCGGGGCCCCGAGCAGTACTTC.

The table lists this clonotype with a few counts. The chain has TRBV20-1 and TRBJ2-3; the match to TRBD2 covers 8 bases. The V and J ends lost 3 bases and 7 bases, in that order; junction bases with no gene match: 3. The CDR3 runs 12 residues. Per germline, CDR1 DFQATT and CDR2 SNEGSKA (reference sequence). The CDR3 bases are TGCAGTGCTAGCGGGGGGGCACATACGCAGTATTTT. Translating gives CSASGGAHTQYF.

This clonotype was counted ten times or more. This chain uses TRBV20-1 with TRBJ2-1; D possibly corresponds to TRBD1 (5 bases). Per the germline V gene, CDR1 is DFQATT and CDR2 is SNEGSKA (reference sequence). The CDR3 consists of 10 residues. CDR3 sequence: CSQGIDEQFF. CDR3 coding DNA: TGCAGCCAGGGTATAGATGAGCAGTTCTTC.

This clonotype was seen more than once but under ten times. DNA for the CDR3: TGCAGTGCTAGAGATCCTACAGGCTCCTACGAGCAGTACTTC. This sequence encodes CSARDPTGSYEQYF. The chain employs TRBV20-1 and TRBJ2-7, with TRBD1 as a possible D gene (5 bases). The V gene's germline CDR1 is DFQATT and CDR2 SNEGSKA (reference sequence). Trimming removed 0 bases from V and 0 bases from J, with 9 bases in between. The CDR3 is made up of 14 amino acids.

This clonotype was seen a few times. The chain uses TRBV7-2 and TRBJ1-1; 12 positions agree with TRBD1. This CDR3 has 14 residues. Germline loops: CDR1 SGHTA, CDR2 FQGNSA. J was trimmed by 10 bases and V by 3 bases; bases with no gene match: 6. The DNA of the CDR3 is TGTGCCAGCAGCTTCGGGACAGGGGGCGTTGGAGCTTTCTTT. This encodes CASSFGTGGVGAFF. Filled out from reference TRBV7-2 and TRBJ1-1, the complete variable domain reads GAGVSQSPSNKVTEKGKDVELRCDPISGHTALYWYRQSLGQGLEFLIYFQGNSAPDKSGLPSDRFSAERTGGSVSTLTIQRTQQEDSAVYLCASSFGTGGVGAFFGQGTRLTVV.

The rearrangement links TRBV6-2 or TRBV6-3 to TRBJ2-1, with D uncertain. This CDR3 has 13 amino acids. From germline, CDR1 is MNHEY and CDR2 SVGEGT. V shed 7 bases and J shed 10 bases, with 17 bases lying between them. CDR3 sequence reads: CASTPRGNGEQFF. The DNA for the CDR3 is TGTGCCAGCACCCCACGAGGTAACGGAGAGCAGTTCTTC.

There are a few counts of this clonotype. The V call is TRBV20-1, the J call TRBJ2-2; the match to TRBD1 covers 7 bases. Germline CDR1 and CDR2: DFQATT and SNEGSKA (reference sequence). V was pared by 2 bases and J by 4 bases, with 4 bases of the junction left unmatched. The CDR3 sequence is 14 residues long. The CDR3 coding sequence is TGCAGTGCTAGACCCGGGACAGTCACCGGGGAGCTGTTTTTT. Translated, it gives CSARPGTVTGELFF.